This T cell receptor (beta chain) appears in the sequencing data of a study of T cells in Graves' hyperthyroidism and ophthalmopathy. This clonotype was seen a handful of times. The source material, RNA transcripts, was used to amplify TCR beta CDR3 regions. Initially, a first-round RT-PCR of the TCR CDR3 employed the HTBI primer set. TCRdb recomputed calls from the multiplex PCR reads with MiXCR, one row per CDR3 protein. Of around 35,000 distinct CDR3 sequences listed, approximately 50% were seen once; the top ten hold roughly 25%. The CDR3 sequence is 13 residues long. Germline-derived CDR1 and CDR2 are KGHSH and LQKENI. Trimming cost V 3 bases and J 0 bases, with 4 bases left between them.

Source material: blood. This receptor was taken from a woman aged 35 to 49 with Graves' ophthalmopathy. J is TRBJ2-3 and V is TRBV18; D remains unclear. CDR3 sequence (DNA): TGTGCCAGCTCACCCACAAGCACAGATACGCAGTATTTT. Protein: CASSPTSTDTQYF.